This T cell receptor beta chain was captured by sequencing in a study of T cell changes during pregnancy in multiple sclerosis. The protocol was immunoSEQ multiplex PCR, while the TCRdb copy is restricted to in-frame clones and leaves out a portion. The table shows 90,000 to 100,000 clones, with 90% to 95% occurring only once. The germline V gene has CDR1 SQVTM and CDR2 ANQGSEA. The CDR3 is 16 residues long. Germline trimming cut 5 bases from V and 0 bases from J; bases unmatched to any gene: 10. V usage is TRBV29-1 and J usage is TRBJ1-3; 7 positions agree with TRBD1. The TCR originated in a female donor with multiple sclerosis, enrolled in a pregnancy study. The sequencing used peripheral blood, collected in the first trimester of pregnancy. Written as DNA, the CDR3 is TGCAGCGTTACGATATACAGGGGCGACTCTGGAAACACCATATATTTT. This encodes CSVTIYRGDSGNTIYF.